The 12 T cell receptor beta chains below all came from one sample that was sequenced in a study of OX40 agonist ivuxolimab in advanced cancers. Data came from immunoSEQ multiplex PCR; TCRdb stores just in-frame clones and leaves some out. Found here are 48,000 or so clones, roughly 83% of them singletons; the top ten hold 1.1%. Source: CD4+ or CD8+ T cells sorted from blood, taken in a trial of the OX40 agonist ivuxolimab. The source of these receptors is an adult with an advanced solid tumor such as melanoma, head and neck, liver or kidney cancer.

The chain carries TRBV19 and TRBJ2-7; TRBD1 might be the D (5 bases). Germline values: CDR1 LNHDA, CDR2 SQIVND (reference sequence). The CDR3 is made up of 14 amino acids. V was shortened by 1 base and J by 7 bases, with 14 bases between the two germline ends. The CDR3 loop reads CASSIAPGLGEQYF. CDR3 nucleotides: TGTGCCAGTAGTATAGCCCCAGGGTTAGGGGAGCAGTACTTC.

The chain is built from TRBV6-1 and TRBJ2-6, with 13 bases lining up with TRBD2. Germline CDR1 and CDR2: MNHNS and SASEGT. V shed 4 bases and J 0 bases; nucleotides not matched to a gene: 3. The CDR3 contains 18 residues. In nucleotides, the CDR3 is TGTGCCAGCAGTGGACTAGCGGGAGGCCCCTCTGGGGCCAACGTCCTGACTTTC. Translated, it gives CASSGLAGGPSGANVLTF.

The gene calls are TRBV5-6 and TRBJ2-7; D possibly uses TRBD1 or TRBD2 (5 bases each). From germline, CDR1 is SGHDT and CDR2 YYEEEE. The CDR3 is made up of 15 amino acids. V gave up 0 bases and J gave up 2 bases, with 12 bases separating them. The CDR3 sequence is CASSLGARETYEQYF. The CDR3 nucleotides are TGTGCCAGCAGCTTGGGGGCCAGGGAGACCTACGAGCAGTACTTC.

V gene TRBV5-1 combines with J gene TRBJ2-3; D remains ambiguous. Trimming took 1 base from V and 1 from J, leaving 7 bases between them. This CDR3 spans 14 amino acids. Germline V lookup: CDR1 SGHRS, CDR2 YFSETQ. The DNA for the CDR3 is TGCGCCAGCAGCTTGCAGACCCGCACAGATACGCAGTATTTT. This sequence encodes CASSLQTRTDTQYF.

This clone was detected a few times. J is TRBJ2-1 and V is TRBV18; TRBD2 is a possible D gene (6 bases). Germline V gene lookup returns CDR1 KGHSH and CDR2 LQKENI. Trimming removed 4 bases from V and 5 bases from J, with 9 bases in between. The CDR3 is made up of 13 amino acids. The CDR3 protein is CASSRGTDNEQFF. CDR3 bases: TGTGCCAGCTCACGAGGGACTGACAATGAGCAGTTCTTC.

This clone was picked up a small number of times. J is TRBJ1-6 and V is TRBV4-1, with D perhaps TRBD1 (6 bases). The CDR3 is 15 amino acids. Trimming removed 1 base from V and 10 bases from J, with 14 bases in between. Germline V gives CDR1 MGHRA, CDR2 YSYEKL. CDR3 sequence reads: CASSQVLAGASPLHF. The CDR3 DNA sequence: TGCGCCAGCAGCCAAGTTTTGGCAGGGGCCTCACCCCTCCACTTT.

This clone has only one observation. This chain links TRBV4-2 with TRBJ2-3; TRBD2 matches at 14 bases. Germline V lookup: CDR1 LGHNA, CDR2 YNFKEQ. The CDR3 spans 18 residues. V trimming: 4 bases; J trimming: 5 bases; junction bases outside the gene matches: 11. The CDR3 loop is CASSPTSGRAFGGDTQYF. In nucleotides, the CDR3 is TGTGCCAGCAGCCCGACTAGCGGGAGGGCCTTTGGTGGAGATACGCAGTATTTT.

V is TRBV11-2 and J is TRBJ2-7, with a weak D call TRBD1 (5 bases). Trimming cost V 4 bases and J 7 bases, with 11 bases left between them. In germline, CDR1 is SGHAT, CDR2 FQNNGV. This CDR3 spans 12 amino acids. Here the CDR3 DNA reads TGTGCCAGCAGCTCAGCAGGGCGAGAGCAGTACTTC. As protein: CASSSAGREQYF.

The rearrangement links TRBV7-6 to TRBJ2-5, with D possibly being TRBD2 (6 bases). Per the germline V gene, CDR1 is SGHVS and CDR2 is FNYEAQ. The V end lost 6 bases, the J end lost 5 bases, and 16 bases lay between the germline ends. The CDR3 covers 14 residues. The CDR3 DNA sequence: TGTGCCAGCAGACCGGGAGCGTCGGGGGAGACCCAGTACTTC. Residues: CASRPGASGETQYF.

The rearrangement uses TRBV28 and TRBJ2-1; TRBD2 matches 7 bases. The CDR3 extends over 16 amino acids. Germline CDR1 MDHEN, CDR2 SYDVKM. V lost 5 bases and J lost 1; bases outside the gene matches: 8. As DNA, the CDR3 is TGTGCCAGCAGTAATACGGGGGGTGGGTCCTACAATGAGCAGTTCTTC. This sequence encodes CASSNTGGGSYNEQFF.

V is TRBV12-2 and J is TRBJ2-7; the table gives TRBD2 as D, unverified against the DNA. TRBV12-2 is a pseudogene segment. CDR3 length: 16 amino acids. The CDR3 loop reads CASRLPPSGRSFEQYF. DNA of the CDR3: TGTGCAAGTCGCTTACCCCCTAGCGGGAGATCTTTCGAGCAGTACTTC.

This chain joins TRBV5-1 and TRBJ2-7, with D possibly being TRBD1 or TRBD2 (6 bases each). The germline V gene has CDR1 SGHRS and CDR2 YFSETQ. V was cut by 0 bases and J by 6 bases, with 25 bases left in between. The CDR3 consists of 18 residues. CDR3 nucleotides: TGCGCCAGCAGCTTGGGGGGGGCTGGGCAGGCACGGTTTTCCGAGCAGTACTTC. The encoded protein is CASSLGGAGQARFSEQYF.